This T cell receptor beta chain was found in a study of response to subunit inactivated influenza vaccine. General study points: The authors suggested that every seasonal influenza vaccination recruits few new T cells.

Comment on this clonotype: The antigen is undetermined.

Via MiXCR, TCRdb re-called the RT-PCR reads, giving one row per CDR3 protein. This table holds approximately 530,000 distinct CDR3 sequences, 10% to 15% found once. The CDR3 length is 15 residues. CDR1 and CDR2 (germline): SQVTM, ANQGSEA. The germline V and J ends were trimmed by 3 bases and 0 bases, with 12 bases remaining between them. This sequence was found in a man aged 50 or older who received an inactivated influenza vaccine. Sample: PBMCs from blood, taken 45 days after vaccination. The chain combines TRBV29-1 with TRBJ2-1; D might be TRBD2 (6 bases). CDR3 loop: CSVEGGVSSYNEQFF. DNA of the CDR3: TGCAGCGTTGAGGGGGGAGTCAGCTCCTACAATGAGCAGTTCTTC.